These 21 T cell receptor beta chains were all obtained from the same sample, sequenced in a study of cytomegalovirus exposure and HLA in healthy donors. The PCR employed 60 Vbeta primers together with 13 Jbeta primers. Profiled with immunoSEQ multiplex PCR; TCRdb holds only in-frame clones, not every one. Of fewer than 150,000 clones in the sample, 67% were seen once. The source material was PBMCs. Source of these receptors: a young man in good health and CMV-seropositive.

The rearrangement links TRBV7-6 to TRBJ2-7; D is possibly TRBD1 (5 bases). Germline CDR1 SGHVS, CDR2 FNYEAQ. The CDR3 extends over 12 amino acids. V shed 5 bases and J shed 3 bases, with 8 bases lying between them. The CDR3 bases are TGTGCCAGCAGCCCGGACAACTACGAGCAGTACTTC. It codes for CASSPDNYEQYF.

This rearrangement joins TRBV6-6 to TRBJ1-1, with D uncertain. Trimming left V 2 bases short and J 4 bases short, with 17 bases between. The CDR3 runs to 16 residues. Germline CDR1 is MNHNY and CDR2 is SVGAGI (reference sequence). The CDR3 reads CASSYPTRRGPTEAFF. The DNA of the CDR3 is TGTGCCAGCAGTTACCCCACCAGACGAGGGCCCACTGAAGCTTTCTTT.

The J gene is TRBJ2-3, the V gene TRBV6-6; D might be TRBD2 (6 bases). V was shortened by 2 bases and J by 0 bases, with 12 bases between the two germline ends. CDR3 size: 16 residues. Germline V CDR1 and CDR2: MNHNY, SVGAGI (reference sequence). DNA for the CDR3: TGTGCCAGCAGTTACGGTCCGGGGGTGAGCACAGATACGCAGTATTTT. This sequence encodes CASSYGPGVSTDTQYF.

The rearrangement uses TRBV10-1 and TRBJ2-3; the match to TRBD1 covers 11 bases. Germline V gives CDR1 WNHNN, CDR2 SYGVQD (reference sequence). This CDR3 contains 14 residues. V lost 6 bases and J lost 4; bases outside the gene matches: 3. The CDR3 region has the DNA TGCGCCAGCAGATCGGGACAGGGGGCAGATACGCAGTATTTT. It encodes CASRSGQGADTQYF.

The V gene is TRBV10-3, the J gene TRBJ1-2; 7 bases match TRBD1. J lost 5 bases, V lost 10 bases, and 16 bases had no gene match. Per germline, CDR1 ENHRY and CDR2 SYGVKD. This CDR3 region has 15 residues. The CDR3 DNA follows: TGTGCCAGCAATAAGGAACTAGGGACAGCATATGGCTACACCTTC. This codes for CASNKELGTAYGYTF.

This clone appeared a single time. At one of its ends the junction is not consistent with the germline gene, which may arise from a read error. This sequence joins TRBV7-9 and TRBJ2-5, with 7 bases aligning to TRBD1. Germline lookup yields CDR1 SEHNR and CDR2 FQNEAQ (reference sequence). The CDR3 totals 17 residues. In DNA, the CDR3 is TGTTCCAGCAGCTTAGAAGTAAGACAGGGAAGCCGGGAGACCCAGTACTTC. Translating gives CSSSLEVRQGSRETQYF.

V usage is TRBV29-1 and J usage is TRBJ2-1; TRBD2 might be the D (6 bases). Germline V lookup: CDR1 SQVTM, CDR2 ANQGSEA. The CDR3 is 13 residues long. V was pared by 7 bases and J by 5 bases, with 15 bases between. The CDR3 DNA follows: TGCAGCGCGCTTTGGCGGGGTAACAATGAGCAGTTCTTC. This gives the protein CSALWRGNNEQFF.

CDR3 loop: CASRVGGITNEKLFF. Written as DNA, the CDR3 is TGTGCCAGCAGGGTAGGGGGCATCACTAATGAAAAACTGTTTTTT. The chain joins TRBV28 to TRBJ1-4; 7 positions match TRBD1. Germline CDR1 is MDHEN and CDR2 is SYDVKM. The CDR3 sequence is 15 residues long. V was pared by 6 bases and J by 2 bases, with 6 bases of the junction left unmatched.

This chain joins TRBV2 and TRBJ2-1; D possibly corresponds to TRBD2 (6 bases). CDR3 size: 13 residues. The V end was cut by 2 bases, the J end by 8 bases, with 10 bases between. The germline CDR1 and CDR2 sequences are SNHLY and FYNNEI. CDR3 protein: CASSESSGDEQFF. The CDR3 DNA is TGTGCCAGCAGTGAATCCTCGGGAGATGAGCAGTTCTTC.

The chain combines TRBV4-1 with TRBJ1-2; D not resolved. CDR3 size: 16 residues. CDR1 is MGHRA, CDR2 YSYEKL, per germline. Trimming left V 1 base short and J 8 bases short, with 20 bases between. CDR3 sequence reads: CASSQVQADGGLGYTF. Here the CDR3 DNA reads TGCGCCAGCAGCCAAGTTCAAGCAGACGGAGGGCTCGGCTACACCTTC.

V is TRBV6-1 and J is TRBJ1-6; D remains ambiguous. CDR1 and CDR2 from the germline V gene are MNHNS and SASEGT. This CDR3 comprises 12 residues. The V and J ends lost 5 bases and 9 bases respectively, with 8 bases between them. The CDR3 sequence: CASSRELSPLHF. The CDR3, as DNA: TGTGCCAGCAGTCGAGAGCTTTCACCCCTCCACTTT.

The CDR3 region has the DNA TGTGCCAGCAGCTTACACAGGCGCACAGATACGCAGTATTTT. Encoded protein: CASSLHRRTDTQYF. The rearrangement joins TRBV11-2 to TRBJ2-3, with D tentatively TRBD1 (5 bases). The germline V gene has CDR1 SGHAT and CDR2 FQNNGV. V was pared by 2 bases and J by 1 base, with 7 bases between. The CDR3 has 14 amino acids.

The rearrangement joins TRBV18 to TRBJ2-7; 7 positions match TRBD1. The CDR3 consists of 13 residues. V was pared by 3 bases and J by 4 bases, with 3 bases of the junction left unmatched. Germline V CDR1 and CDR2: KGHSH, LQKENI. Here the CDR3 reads CASSPTGEYEQYV. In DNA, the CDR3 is TGTGCCAGCTCACCTACAGGGGAATACGAGCAGTACGTC.

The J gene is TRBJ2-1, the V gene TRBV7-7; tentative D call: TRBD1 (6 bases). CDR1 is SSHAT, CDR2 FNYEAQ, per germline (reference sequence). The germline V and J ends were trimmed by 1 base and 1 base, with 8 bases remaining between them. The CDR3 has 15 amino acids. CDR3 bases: TGTGCCAGCAGCTTAGGAGGGGGATCCTACAATGAGCAGTTCTTC. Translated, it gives CASSLGGGSYNEQFF.

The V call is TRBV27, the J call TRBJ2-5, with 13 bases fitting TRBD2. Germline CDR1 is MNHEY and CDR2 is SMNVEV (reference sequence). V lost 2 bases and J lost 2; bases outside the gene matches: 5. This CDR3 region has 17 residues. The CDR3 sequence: CASSLTSGGAMQETQYF. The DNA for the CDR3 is TGTGCCAGCAGTTTAACTAGCGGGGGGGCCATGCAAGAGACCCAGTACTTC.

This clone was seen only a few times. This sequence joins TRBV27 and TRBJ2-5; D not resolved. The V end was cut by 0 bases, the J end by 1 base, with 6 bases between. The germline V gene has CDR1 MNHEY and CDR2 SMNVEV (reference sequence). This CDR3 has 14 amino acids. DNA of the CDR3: TGTGCCAGCAGTTTATCGAGGATCCAAGAGACCCAGTACTTC. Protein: CASSLSRIQETQYF.

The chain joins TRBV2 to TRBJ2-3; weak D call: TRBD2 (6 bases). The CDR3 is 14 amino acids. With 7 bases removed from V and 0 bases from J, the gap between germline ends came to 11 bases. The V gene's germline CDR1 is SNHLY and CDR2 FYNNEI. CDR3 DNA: TGTGCCAGCAAAGAGACTAGTAGCACAGATACGCAGTATTTT. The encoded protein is CASKETSSTDTQYF.

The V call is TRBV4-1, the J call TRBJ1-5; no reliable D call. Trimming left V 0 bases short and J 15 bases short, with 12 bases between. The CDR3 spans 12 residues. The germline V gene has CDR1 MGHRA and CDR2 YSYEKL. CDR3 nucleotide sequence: TGCGCCAGCAGCCAAGAGACCCTCCGGGGGCATTTT. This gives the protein CASSQETLRGHF.

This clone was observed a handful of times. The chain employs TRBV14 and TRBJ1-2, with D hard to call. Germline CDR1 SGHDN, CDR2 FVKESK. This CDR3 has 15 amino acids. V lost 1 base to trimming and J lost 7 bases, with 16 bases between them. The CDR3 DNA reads TGTGCCAGCAGCCAAGCCAGTGTGGGCGCTATTGGCTACACCTTC. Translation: CASSQASVGAIGYTF.

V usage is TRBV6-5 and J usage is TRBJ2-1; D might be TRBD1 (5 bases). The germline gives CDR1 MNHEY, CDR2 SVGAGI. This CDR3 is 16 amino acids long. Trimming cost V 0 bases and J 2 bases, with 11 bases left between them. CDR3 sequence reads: CASSYSNRRPYNEQFF. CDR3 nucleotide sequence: TGTGCCAGCAGTTACTCGAACAGGAGACCCTACAATGAGCAGTTCTTC.

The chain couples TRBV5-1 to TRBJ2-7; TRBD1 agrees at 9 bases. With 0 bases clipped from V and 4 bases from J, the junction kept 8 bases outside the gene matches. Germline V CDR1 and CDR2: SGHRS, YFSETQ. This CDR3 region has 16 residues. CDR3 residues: CASSLDGGQGVYEQYF. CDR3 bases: TGCGCCAGCAGCTTGGATGGGGGACAGGGCGTTTACGAGCAGTACTTC.